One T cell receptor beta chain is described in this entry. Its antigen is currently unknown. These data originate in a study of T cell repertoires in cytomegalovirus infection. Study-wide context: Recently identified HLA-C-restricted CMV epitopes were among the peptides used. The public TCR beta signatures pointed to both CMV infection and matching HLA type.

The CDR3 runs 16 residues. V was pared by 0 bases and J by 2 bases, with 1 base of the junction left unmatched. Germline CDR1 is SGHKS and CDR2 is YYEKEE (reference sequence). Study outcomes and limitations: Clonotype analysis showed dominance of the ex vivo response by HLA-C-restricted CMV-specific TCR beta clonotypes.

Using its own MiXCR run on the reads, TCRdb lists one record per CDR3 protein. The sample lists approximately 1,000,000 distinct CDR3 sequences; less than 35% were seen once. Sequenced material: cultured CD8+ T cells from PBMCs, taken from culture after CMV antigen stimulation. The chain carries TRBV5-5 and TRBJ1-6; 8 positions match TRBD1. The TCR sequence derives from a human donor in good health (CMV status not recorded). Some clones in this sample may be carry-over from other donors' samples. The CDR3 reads CASSLGTGTYNSPLHF. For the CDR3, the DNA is TGTGCCAGCAGCTTGGGGACAGGGACCTATAATTCACCCCTCCACTTT.